This is a list of T cell receptor beta chains from one sample in a study of cytomegalovirus exposure and HLA in healthy donors. Produced via immunoSEQ multiplex PCR; TCRdb's table is partial and in-frame only. Of some 150,000 clones in the sample, 75% to 80% were seen once. The sample consisted of PBMCs. The receptors originated from a male donor in good health and CMV-seronegative. The CDR3 runs from the conserved cysteine through the conserved F or W. The order of the fields is V gene, J gene, clone size, D gene, CDR3 DNA, CDR3 protein. A D gene is named only where the DNA matches it firmly. Clone size is given for some rows only: seen once, a few or many times, or a class if the clone is expanded.

v_gene: TRBV2; j_gene: TRBJ1-1; abundance: .; d_gene: TRBD1; CDR3nt: TGTGCCAGCAGCAGGGGGAGAACTGAAGCTTTCTTT; CDR3aa: CASSRGRTEAFF
v_gene: TRBV6-5; j_gene: TRBJ1-2; abundance: .; d_gene: .; CDR3nt: TGTGCCAGCAGCCCGCAGGTGGACTATGGCTACACCTTC; CDR3aa: CASSPQVDYGYTF
v_gene: TRBV10-3; j_gene: TRBJ2-7; abundance: once; d_gene: .; CDR3nt: TGTGCCATCAGTTCAGGGGCGATCAGATACGAGCAGTACTTC; CDR3aa: CAISSGAIRYEQYF
v_gene: TRBV7-9; j_gene: TRBJ2-1; abundance: .; d_gene: .; CDR3nt: TGTTCCAGCAGCAATCGGGTCTACAATGAGCAGTTCTTC; CDR3aa: CSSSNRVYNEQFF
v_gene: TRBV11-2; j_gene: TRBJ1-2; abundance: .; d_gene: TRBD1; CDR3nt: TGTGCCAGCAGCTTTTTCCCTTCGGACAGGAGGAGGGCTAACTATGGCTACACCTTC; CDR3aa: CASSFFPSDRRRANYGYTF
v_gene: TRBV7-9; j_gene: TRBJ2-7; abundance: .; d_gene: TRBD1; CDR3nt: TGTGCCAGCAGCAAGGGACAGGGAAAGGGCTCCTACGAGCAGTACTTC; CDR3aa: CASSKGQGKGSYEQYF
v_gene: TRBV7-3; j_gene: TRBJ2-2; abundance: .; d_gene: .; CDR3nt: TGTGCCAGCAGCTCACCTAACTCCCCCGGGGAGCTGTTTTTT; CDR3aa: CASSSPNSPGELFF
v_gene: TRBV18; j_gene: TRBJ1-3; abundance: once; d_gene: .; CDR3nt: TGTGCCAGCTCACCAACCATGGACACAGGAAACACCATATATTTT; CDR3aa: CASSPTMDTGNTIYF
v_gene: TRBV7-2; j_gene: TRBJ1-1; abundance: .; d_gene: .; CDR3nt: TGTGCCAGCAGCTTTCGGGTCCCTTCGAACACTGAAGCTTTCTTT; CDR3aa: CASSFRVPSNTEAFF
v_gene: TRBV6-1; j_gene: TRBJ1-1; abundance: .; d_gene: .; CDR3nt: TGTGCCAGCAGTTTCAGGGGAAGGGGCACTGAAGCTTTCTTT; CDR3aa: CASSFRGRGTEAFF
v_gene: TRBV9; j_gene: TRBJ2-7; abundance: .; d_gene: .; CDR3nt: TGTGCCAGCAGCGTAGCGGGGGAGGAGACCTACGAGCAGTACTTC; CDR3aa: CASSVAGEETYEQYF
v_gene: TRBV7-2; j_gene: TRBJ2-1; abundance: once; d_gene: .; CDR3nt: TGTGCCAGCACCAACACAGGTTCCCCGTATAATGAGCAGTTCTTC; CDR3aa: CASTNTGSPYNEQFF
v_gene: TRBV2; j_gene: TRBJ2-5; abundance: .; d_gene: TRBD2; CDR3nt: TGTGCCAGCAGTGAAACTAGCGGGGGGGGCCAAGAGACCCAGTACTTC; CDR3aa: CASSETSGGGQETQYF
v_gene: TRBV5-1; j_gene: TRBJ1-6; abundance: once; d_gene: TRBD1; CDR3nt: TGCGCCAGCAGCCAAGGGACAGGGCTTCGTTCACCCCTCCACTTT; CDR3aa: CASSQGTGLRSPLHF
v_gene: TRBV6-5; j_gene: TRBJ2-3; abundance: .; d_gene: TRBD2; CDR3nt: TGTGCCAGCAGACTAGCGGGCCTCACAGATACGCAGTATTTT; CDR3aa: CASRLAGLTDTQYF
v_gene: TRBV5-4; j_gene: TRBJ2-7; abundance: .; d_gene: .; CDR3nt: TGTGCCAGCAGCCCCGGACTGAGCTCCTACGAGCAGTACTTC; CDR3aa: CASSPGLSSYEQYF
v_gene: TRBV27; j_gene: TRBJ2-1; abundance: .; d_gene: TRBD2; CDR3nt: TGTGCCAGCAGTCCCGGACTAGCGGGATACAATGAGCAGTTCTTC; CDR3aa: CASSPGLAGYNEQFF